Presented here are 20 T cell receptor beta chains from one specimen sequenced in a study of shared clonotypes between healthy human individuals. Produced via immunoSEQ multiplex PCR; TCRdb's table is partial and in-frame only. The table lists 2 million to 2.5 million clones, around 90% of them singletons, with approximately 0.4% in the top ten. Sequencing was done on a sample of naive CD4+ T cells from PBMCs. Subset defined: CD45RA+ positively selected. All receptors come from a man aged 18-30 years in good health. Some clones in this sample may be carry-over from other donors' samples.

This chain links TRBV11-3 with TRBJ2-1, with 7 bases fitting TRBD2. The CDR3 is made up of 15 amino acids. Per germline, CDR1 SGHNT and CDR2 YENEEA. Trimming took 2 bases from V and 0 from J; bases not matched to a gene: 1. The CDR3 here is CASSLTGGSYNEQFF. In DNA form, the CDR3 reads TGTGCCAGCAGCTTAACGGGAGGCTCCTACAATGAGCAGTTCTTC. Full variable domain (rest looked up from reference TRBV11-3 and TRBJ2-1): EAGVVQSPRYKIIEKKQPVAFWCNPISGHNTLYWYLQNLGQGPELLIRYENEEAVDDSQLPKDRFSAERLKGVDSTLKIQPAELGDSAVYLCASSLTGGSYNEQFFGPGTRLTVL.

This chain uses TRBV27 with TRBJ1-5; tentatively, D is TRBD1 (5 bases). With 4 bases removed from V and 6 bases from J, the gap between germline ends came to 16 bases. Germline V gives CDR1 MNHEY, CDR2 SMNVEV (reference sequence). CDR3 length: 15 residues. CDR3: CASSSLGGIRQPQHF. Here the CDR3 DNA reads TGTGCCAGCAGTTCCCTTGGGGGGATTCGTCAGCCCCAGCATTTT.

CDR3 in amino acids: CASSSPGSGNEQFF. The DNA for the CDR3 is TGTGCCAGCTCTTCCCCCGGGAGCGGCAATGAGCAGTTCTTC. The chain links TRBV28 to TRBJ2-1; maybe TRBD2 (6 bases). This CDR3 region has 14 residues. Germline V gene data show CDR1 as MDHEN and CDR2 as SYDVKM. V lost 8 bases to trimming and J lost 6 bases, with 17 bases between them.

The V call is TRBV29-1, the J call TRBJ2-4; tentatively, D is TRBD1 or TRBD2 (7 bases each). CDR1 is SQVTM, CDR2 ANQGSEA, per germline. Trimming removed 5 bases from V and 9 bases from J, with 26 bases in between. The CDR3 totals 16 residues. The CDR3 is CSVRLTRGGSGAIQYF. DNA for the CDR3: TGCAGCGTTCGGTTAACCAGGGGGGGGAGCGGGGCCATTCAGTACTTC.

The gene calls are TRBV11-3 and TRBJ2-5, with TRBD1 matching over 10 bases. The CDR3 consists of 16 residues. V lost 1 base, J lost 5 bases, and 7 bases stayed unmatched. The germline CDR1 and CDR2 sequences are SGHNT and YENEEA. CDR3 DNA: TGTGCCAGCAGCTTAGGTGCGAGACAGGGGGCGGAGACCCAGTACTTC. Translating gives CASSLGARQGAETQYF.

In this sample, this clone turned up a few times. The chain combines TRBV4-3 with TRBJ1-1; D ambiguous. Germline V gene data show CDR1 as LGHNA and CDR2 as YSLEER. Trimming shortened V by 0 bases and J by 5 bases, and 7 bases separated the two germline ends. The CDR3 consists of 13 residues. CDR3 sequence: CASSQDMRTEAFF. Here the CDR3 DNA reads TGCGCCAGCAGCCAAGACATGAGGACTGAAGCTTTCTTT.

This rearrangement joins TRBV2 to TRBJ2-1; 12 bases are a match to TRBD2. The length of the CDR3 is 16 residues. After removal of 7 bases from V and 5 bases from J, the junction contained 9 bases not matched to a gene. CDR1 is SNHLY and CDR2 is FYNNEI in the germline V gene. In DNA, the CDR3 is TGTGCCAGCACCCACAGACTAGCGGGAGATAACAATGAGCAGTTCTTC. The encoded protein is CASTHRLAGDNNEQFF.

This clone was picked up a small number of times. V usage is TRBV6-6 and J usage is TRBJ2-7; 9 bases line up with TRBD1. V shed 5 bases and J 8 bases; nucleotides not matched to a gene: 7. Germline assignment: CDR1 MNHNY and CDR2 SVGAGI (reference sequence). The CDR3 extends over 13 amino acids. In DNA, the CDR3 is TGTGCCAGCAGTCTAGGGACAGGGTATAAGCAGTACTTC. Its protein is CASSLGTGYKQYF.

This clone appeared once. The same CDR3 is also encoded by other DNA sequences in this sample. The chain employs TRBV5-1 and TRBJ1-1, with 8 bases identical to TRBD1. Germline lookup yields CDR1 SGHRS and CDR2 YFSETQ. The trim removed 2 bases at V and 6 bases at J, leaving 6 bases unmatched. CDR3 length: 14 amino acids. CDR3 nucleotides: TGCGCCAGCAGCTTTCAGGGGGCCGGGGCTGAAGCTTTCTTT. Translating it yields CASSFQGAGAEAFF.

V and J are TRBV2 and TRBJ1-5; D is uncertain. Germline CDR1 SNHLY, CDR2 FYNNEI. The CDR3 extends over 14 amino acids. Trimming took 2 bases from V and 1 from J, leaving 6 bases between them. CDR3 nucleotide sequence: TGTGCCAGCAGTGAAAATTTAAGCAATCAGCCCCAGCATTTT. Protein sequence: CASSENLSNQPQHF.

The CDR3 DNA follows: TGCGCCAGCAGCCCAGTAGCGGGACGCTACGAGCAGTACTTC. It codes for CASSPVAGRYEQYF. The V and J genes are TRBV4-3 and TRBJ2-7, with 8 bases aligning to TRBD2. The CDR3 has 14 amino acids. After removal of 4 bases from V and 3 bases from J, the junction contained 5 bases not matched to a gene. Germline V CDR1 and CDR2: LGHNA, YSLEER.

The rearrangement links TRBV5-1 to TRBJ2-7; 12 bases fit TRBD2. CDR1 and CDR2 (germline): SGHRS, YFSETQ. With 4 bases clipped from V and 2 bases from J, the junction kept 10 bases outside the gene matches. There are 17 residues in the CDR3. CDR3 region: CASSPRRASGRAYEQYF. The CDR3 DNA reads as TGCGCCAGCAGCCCCCGAAGAGCTAGCGGGAGGGCCTACGAGCAGTACTTC.

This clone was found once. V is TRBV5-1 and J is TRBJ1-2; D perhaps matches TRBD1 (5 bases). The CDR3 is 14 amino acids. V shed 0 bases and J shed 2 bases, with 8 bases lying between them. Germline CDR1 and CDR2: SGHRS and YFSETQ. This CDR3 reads CASSLGQWNYGYTF. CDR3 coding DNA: TGCGCCAGCAGCTTGGGACAGTGGAACTATGGCTACACCTTC. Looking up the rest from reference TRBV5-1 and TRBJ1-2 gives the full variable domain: KAGVTQTPRYLIKTRGQQVTLSCSPISGHRSVSWYQQTPGQGLQFLFEYFSETQRNKGNFPGRFSGRQFSNSRSEMNVSTLELGDSALYLCASSLGQWNYGYTFGSGTRLTVV.

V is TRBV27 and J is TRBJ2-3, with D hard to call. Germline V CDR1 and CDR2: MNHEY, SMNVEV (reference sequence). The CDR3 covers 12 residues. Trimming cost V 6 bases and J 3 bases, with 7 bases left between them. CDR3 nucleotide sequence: TGTGCCAGCAGGCCCGAGACAGATACGCAGTATTTT. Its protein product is CASRPETDTQYF.

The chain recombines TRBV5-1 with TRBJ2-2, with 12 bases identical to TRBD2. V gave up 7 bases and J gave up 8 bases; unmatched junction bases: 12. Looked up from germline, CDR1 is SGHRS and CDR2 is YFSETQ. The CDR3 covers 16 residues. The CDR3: CASGRTSGTSAGELFF. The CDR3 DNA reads TGCGCCAGCGGCCGGACTAGCGGGACCTCGGCGGGGGAGCTGTTTTTT.

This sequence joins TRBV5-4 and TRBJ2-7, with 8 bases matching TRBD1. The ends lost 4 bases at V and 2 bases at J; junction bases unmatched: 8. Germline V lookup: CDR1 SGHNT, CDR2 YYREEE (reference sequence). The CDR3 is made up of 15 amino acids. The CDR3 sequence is CASSPSGTGAYEQYF. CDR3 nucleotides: TGTGCCAGCAGCCCCTCCGGGACAGGAGCCTACGAGCAGTACTTC.

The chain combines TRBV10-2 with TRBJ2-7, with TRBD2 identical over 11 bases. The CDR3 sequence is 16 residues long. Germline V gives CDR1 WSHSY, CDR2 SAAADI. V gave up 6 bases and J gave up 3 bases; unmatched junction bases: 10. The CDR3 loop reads CASRQLTSGSIYEQYF. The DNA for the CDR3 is TGCGCCAGCAGACAACTCACTAGCGGGAGCATCTACGAGCAGTACTTC.

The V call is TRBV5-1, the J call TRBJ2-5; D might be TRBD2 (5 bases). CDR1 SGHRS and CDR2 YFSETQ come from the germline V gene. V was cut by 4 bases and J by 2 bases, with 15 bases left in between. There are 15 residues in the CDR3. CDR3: CASSAYRGRQETQYF. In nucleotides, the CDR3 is TGCGCCAGCAGCGCCTATCGCGGGCGGCAAGAGACCCAGTACTTC. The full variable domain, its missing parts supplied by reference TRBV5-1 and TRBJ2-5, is KAGVTQTPRYLIKTRGQQVTLSCSPISGHRSVSWYQQTPGQGLQFLFEYFSETQRNKGNFPGRFSGRQFSNSRSEMNVSTLELGDSALYLCASSAYRGRQETQYFGPGTRLLVL.

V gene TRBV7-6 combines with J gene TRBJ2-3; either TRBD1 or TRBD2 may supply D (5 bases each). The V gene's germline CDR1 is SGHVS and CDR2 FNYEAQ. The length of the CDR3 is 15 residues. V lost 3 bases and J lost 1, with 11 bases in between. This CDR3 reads CASSFRDDRTDTQYF. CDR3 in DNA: TGTGCCAGCAGCTTTCGGGACGACCGCACAGATACGCAGTATTTT.

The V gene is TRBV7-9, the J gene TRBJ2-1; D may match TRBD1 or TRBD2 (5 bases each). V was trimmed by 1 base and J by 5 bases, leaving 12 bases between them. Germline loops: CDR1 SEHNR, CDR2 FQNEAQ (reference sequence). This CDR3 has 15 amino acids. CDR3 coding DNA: TGTGCCAGCAGCTTAGTGAGTGGGACCCACAATGAGCAGTTCTTC. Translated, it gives CASSLVSGTHNEQFF.